This TCR beta chain stems from a study of early T cells in non-severe SARS-CoV-2 infection. A single record per CDR3 protein comes from TCRdb applying MiXCR to the 5' RACE reads. The sample shows some 90,000 distinct CDR3 sequences, more than 13% of them seen only once. This CDR3 contains 15 residues. Germline assignment: CDR1 LGHNA and CDR2 YSLEER. V gave up 4 bases and J gave up 1 base, with 11 bases separating them. Sequences were obtained from whole blood. This clonotype was sampled from an adult who was a healthcare worker with PCR-confirmed SARS-CoV-2 infection or an uninfected control (not recorded which). The chain links TRBV4-3 to TRBJ1-3; D is unclear. CDR3 bases: TGCGCCAGCAGCCCCGCAGCCCATTCTGGAAACACCATATATTTT. It yields the protein CASSPAAHSGNTIYF.